The clone carrying this T cell receptor beta chain was recorded a few times. Its antigen is as yet unknown. The sample originates from a study of T-cell memory formation after mild COVID-19. About the research overall: Across donors, TCR clusters were largely donor specific. Overall study findings and caveats: Day 15 to 85 contracting clones showed balanced CD4/CD8; later expanders leaned CD4+. The finding that pre-infection memory included some responding clones suggested that cross-reactive memory joined.

MiXCR was run by TCRdb on the 5' RACE reads, yielding one entry per CDR3 protein. The sample comprises 140,000 or so distinct CDR3 sequences, 11% to 15% of which are singletons, and approximately 30% rests with the top ten. V shed 0 bases and J shed 3 bases, with 10 bases lying between them. The CDR3 runs 14 residues. Germline V CDR1 and CDR2: SGHRS, YFSETQ. This clonotype was obtained from an adult woman who had mild COVID-19 (a few samples of this study predate the infection). Cell type and time point are not known. Material for sequencing was PBMCs or a T cell subset sorted from them (not recorded which). V is TRBV5-1 and J is TRBJ2-7, with D perhaps being TRBD1 or TRBD2 (5 bases each). CDR3 protein: CASSLGGGIYEQYF. The CDR3 nucleotides read TGCGCCAGCAGCTTGGGTGGGGGAATCTACGAGCAGTACTTC.